This TCR beta chain was recorded in a study of blood T cells in healthy people across ages. Study background: The template switching approach captured approximately one barcoded beta molecule for every two T cells.

The V gene's germline CDR1 is SGHRS and CDR2 YFSETQ. V was shortened by 0 bases and J by 0 bases, with 9 bases between the two germline ends. CDR3 length: 15 residues. Findings and caveats of the study: Estimates of total diversity, which came from one million sequenced T cells, were considered to be underestimates.

This clonotype was counted ten times or more. Antigen unknown. A second roughly 7 to 12 cycle PCR used barcoded and J-beta primers. TCRdb processed the 5' RACE reads anew with MiXCR; each CDR3 protein has one entry. The sample includes about 720,000 distinct CDR3 sequences, about a fifth seen only once; the top ten take less than 25%. The chain combines TRBV5-1 with TRBJ1-1; D not resolved. This receptor was obtained from a man in his 70s in good health. The sequenced sample was blood. The CDR3 coding sequence is TGCGCCAGCAGCTTGGTAGGAAACCTGAACACTGAAGCTTTCTTT. Its protein is CASSLVGNLNTEAFF.